The rows below give T cell receptor beta chains drawn from one sample of a study of blood T cell repertoires in COVID-19. Measured with immunoSEQ multiplex PCR; TCRdb has only the in-frame clones, and not every one. The table shows hundreds of thousands of clones, with about four fifths occurring only once. Sequencing was performed on peripheral blood. The receptors here all came from a woman of 80 years or more with COVID-19, enrolled during active disease. The CDR3 runs from the conserved cysteine through the conserved F or W. Each record gives: D gene, clone size, V gene, J gene, CDR3 protein. A D gene is named only where the DNA matches it firmly. Only some rows state a clone size, as once, few, many or a class for expanded clones.

NA	NA	TRBV9	TRBJ1-6	CASSVGAGRTYSPLHF
NA	once	TRBV6-5	TRBJ1-2	CASRGRDILRSTF
TRBD1	NA	TRBV24-1	TRBJ1-4	CATSAGQGYEKLFF
NA	NA	TRBV3-1/TRBV3-2	TRBJ1-3	CASSQTKRTGLGNTIYF
TRBD1	NA	TRBV27	TRBJ2-4	CASRPRDRENIQYF
TRBD1	once	TRBV7-8	TRBJ2-1	CASSAPGQGLFEQFF
NA	few	TRBV9	TRBJ2-1	CASSRGVGSYNEQFF
NA	NA	TRBV28	TRBJ1-1	CASTWGVPVVAFF
TRBD1	few	TRBV5-1	TRBJ1-3	CASSTRQGAGNTIYF
TRBD2	NA	TRBV18	TRBJ2-3	CASSPLAGTSGSADTQYF
NA	few	TRBV27	TRBJ1-3	CASSYEGLTGNTIYF
NA	NA	TRBV2	TRBJ2-5	CASSATAGRETQYF
NA	NA	TRBV11-2	TRBJ1-5	CASSINGGNQPQHF
TRBD1	NA	TRBV18	TRBJ2-7	CASSPPTGTGGYEQYF
NA	NA	TRBV28	TRBJ2-5	CASSLTATRIFQETQYF
NA	few	TRBV5-4	TRBJ2-7	CASSLGGVSYEQYF
NA	NA	TRBV2	TRBJ2-3	CASSSGTDTQYF
NA	NA	TRBV19	TRBJ1-2	CASSFGLGGYTF
NA	NA	TRBV19	TRBJ1-6	CASNSGNSPLHF
TRBD1	NA	TRBV10-2	TRBJ1-2	CASNNQGAGDGYTF